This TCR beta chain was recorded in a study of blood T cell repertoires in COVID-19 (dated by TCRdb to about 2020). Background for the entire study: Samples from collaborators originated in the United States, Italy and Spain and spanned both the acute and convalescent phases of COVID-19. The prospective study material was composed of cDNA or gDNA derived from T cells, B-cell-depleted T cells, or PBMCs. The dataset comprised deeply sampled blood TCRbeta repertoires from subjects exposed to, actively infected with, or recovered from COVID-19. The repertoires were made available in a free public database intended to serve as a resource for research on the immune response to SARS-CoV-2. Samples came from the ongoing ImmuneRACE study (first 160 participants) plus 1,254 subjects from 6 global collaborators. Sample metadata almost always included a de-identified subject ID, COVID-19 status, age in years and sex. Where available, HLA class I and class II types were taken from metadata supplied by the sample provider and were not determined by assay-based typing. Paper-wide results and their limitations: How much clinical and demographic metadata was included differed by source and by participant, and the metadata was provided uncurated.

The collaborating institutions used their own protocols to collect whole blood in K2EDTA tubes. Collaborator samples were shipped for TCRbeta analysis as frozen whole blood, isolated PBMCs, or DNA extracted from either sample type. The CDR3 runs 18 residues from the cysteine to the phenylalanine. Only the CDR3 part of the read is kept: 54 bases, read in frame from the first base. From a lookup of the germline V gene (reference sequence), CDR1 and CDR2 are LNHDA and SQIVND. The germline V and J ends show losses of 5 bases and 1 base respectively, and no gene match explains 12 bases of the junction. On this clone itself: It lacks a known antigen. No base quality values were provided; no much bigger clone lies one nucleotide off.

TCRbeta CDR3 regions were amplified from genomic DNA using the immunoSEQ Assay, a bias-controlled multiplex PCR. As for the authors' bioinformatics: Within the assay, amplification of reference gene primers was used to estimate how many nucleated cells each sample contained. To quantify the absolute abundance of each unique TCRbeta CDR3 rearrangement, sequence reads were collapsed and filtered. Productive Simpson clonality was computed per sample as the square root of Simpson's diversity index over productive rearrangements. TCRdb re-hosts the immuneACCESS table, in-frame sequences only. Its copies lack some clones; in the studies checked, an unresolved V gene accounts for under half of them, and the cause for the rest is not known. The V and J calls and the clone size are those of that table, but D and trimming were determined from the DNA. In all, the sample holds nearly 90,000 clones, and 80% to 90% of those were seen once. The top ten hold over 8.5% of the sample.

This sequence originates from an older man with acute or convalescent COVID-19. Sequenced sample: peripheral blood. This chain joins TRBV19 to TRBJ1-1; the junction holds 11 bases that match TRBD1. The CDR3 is CASSPRGDRGNRNTEAFF. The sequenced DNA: TGTGCCAGTAGTCCGAGAGGGGACAGGGGGAATCGGAACACTGAAGCTTTCTTT. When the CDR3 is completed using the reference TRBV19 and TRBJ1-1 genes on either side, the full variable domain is DGGITQSPKYLFRKEGQNVTLSCEQNLNHDAMYWYRQDPGQGLRLIYYSQIVNDFQKGDIAEGYSVSREKKESFPLTVTSAQKNPTAFYLCASSPRGDRGNRNTEAFFGQGTRLTVV.